These T cell receptor beta chains were read from a single sample in a study of cytomegalovirus exposure and HLA in healthy donors. This table comes from immunoSEQ multiplex PCR, and its TCRdb copy is limited to in-frame clones, with some not included. The sample yields 100,000 to 150,000 clones, around four fifths seen once. Sequencing was performed on PBMCs. The receptors shown here come from a woman aged 35 to 49 in good health and CMV-seropositive. Each CDR3 is given with its conserved first and last residue. A D gene is named only where the DNA matches it firmly. The size entry is marked missing in some rows and otherwise reads once, few, many or a size class.

V	J	size	D	CDR3	DNA
TRBV7-2	TRBJ2-4	-	-	CASSSGGATTDIQYF	TGTGCCAGCAGCTCGGGCGGGGCGACCACTGACATTCAGTACTTC
TRBV5-1	TRBJ2-3	-	TRBD2	CASSLALAGGPSTDTQYF	TGCGCCAGCAGCTTGGCCCTAGCGGGGGGGCCGAGCACAGATACGCAGTATTTT
TRBV28	TRBJ2-1	-	TRBD2	CASSTSGRYNEQFF	TGTGCCAGCAGTACTAGCGGGCGCTACAATGAGCAGTTCTTC
TRBV5-1	TRBJ2-7	-	-	CASSLEIGYREFSYEQYF	TGCGCCAGCAGCTTGGAGATTGGATACAGGGAGTTTTCCTACGAGCAGTACTTC
TRBV6-5	TRBJ1-2	few	TRBD1	CASSYGTANYGYTF	TGTGCCAGCAGTTACGGGACAGCGAACTATGGCTACACCTTC
TRBV30	TRBJ1-2	-	-	CAWSPGGSYYGYTF	TGTGCCTGGAGTCCGGGAGGGAGTTACTATGGCTACACCTTC
TRBV10-1	TRBJ2-3	-	-	CASSEVVNPTDTQYF	TGCGCCAGCAGTGAGGTCGTTAATCCCACAGATACGCAGTATTTT
TRBV18	TRBJ1-6	-	TRBD1	CASSPLQGGRSPLHF	TGTGCCAGCTCACCACTTCAGGGGGGCAGGTCACCCCTCCACTTT
TRBV7-9	TRBJ2-1	once	TRBD2	CASSSWGLGGDEQFF	TGTGCCAGCAGCTCATGGGGACTAGGCGGCGATGAGCAGTTCTTC
TRBV7-2	TRBJ2-1	-	TRBD2	CASSLRVAGARPGSNEQFF	TGTGCCAGCAGCTTACGGGTAGCGGGAGCAAGACCAGGAAGCAATGAGCAGTTCTTC
TRBV5-6	TRBJ1-3	-	-	CASSRTSREVGNTIYF	TGTGCCAGCAGCCGAACCTCCAGGGAGGTTGGAAACACCATATATTTT
TRBV10-3	TRBJ2-7	-	-	CAISSAYEQYF	TGTGCCATCAGTTCGGCCTACGAGCAGTACTTC
TRBV6-5	TRBJ1-1	few	-	CASSYGQVTEAFF	TGTGCCAGCAGTTACGGACAAGTCACTGAAGCTTTCTTT
TRBV29-1	TRBJ2-7	-	-	CSVEDRETPSSYEQYF	TGCAGCGTTGAAGACCGGGAGACACCGAGCTCCTACGAGCAGTACTTC
TRBV6-6	TRBJ2-3	-	-	CASNPLSTDTQYF	TGTGCCAGCAATCCTCTCAGCACAGATACGCAGTATTTT
TRBV6-1	TRBJ1-3	-	-	CASSEEPYSSGNTIYF	TGTGCCAGCAGTGAAGAACCCTATTCCTCTGGAAACACCATATATTTT
TRBV6-5	TRBJ1-4	-	-	CASRLGGNEKLFF	TGTGCCAGCAGGTTGGGAGGTAATGAAAAACTGTTTTTT
TRBV11-3	TRBJ2-7	-	TRBD1	CASSPGQGSSYEQYF	TGTGCCAGCAGCCCCGGACAGGGTAGTTCTTACGAGCAGTACTTC
TRBV28	TRBJ2-3	-	-	CASSLKYGSGTQYF	TGTGCCAGCAGTTTAAAATACGGGAGCGGTACGCAGTATTTT
TRBV9	TRBJ2-5	-	TRBD1	CASSVDEGPGGQYF	TGTGCCAGCAGCGTAGATGAGGGGCCAGGGGGCCAGTACTTC
TRBV29-1	TRBJ2-2	-	-	CSADRLYTGELFF	TGCAGCGCGGACAGACTATACACCGGGGAGCTGTTTTTT
TRBV6-1	TRBJ2-2	-	TRBD2	CASSESGGGANTGELFF	TGTGCCAGCAGTGAATCGGGCGGGGGGGCCAACACCGGGGAGCTGTTTTTT
TRBV9	TRBJ2-3	-	TRBD2	CASSGGTSGGPTDTQYF	TGTGCCAGCAGCGGCGGGACTAGCGGGGGGCCTACAGATACGCAGTATTTT
TRBV25-1	TRBJ2-1	-	-	CASSDFSPEQFF	TGTGCCAGCAGTGATTTTAGTCCTGAGCAGTTCTTC
TRBV27	TRBJ1-2	-	TRBD1	CASSSSGTDNYGYTF	TGTGCCAGCAGTTCCTCCGGGACAGACAACTATGGCTACACCTTC